Shown below are 25 T cell receptor beta chains from a single sample sequenced in a study of cytomegalovirus exposure and HLA in healthy donors. The PCR made use of 60 Vbeta and 13 Jbeta primers. Measured with immunoSEQ multiplex PCR; TCRdb has only the in-frame clones, and not every one. The table records about 160,000 clones, over 70% of them present only once. Sequenced sample: PBMCs. The receptors were gathered from a woman aged 50 to 65 in good health and CMV-seropositive.

This clone was detected only a few times. This chain connects TRBV4-3 to TRBJ2-5, with D unclear. Gene TRBJ2-7 matches the end of the DNA better, so the J call may be wrong. CDR1 and CDR2 from the germline V gene are LGHNA and YSLEER. The CDR3 runs 13 residues. This chain's CDR3 is CASSQDTGREQYF. The CDR3 DNA sequence: TGCGCCAGCAGCCAAGATACGGGTCGCGAGCAGTACTTC.

J is TRBJ2-3 and V is TRBV5-1; D perhaps matches TRBD2 (5 bases). Germline V lookup: CDR1 SGHRS, CDR2 YFSETQ. The V end was cut by 0 bases, the J end by 3 bases, with 11 bases between. This CDR3 spans 15 amino acids. The CDR3 spells CASSLAPEGTDTQYF. CDR3 nucleotides: TGCGCCAGCAGCTTGGCCCCTGAGGGTACAGATACGCAGTATTTT.

The J gene is TRBJ1-2, the V gene TRBV29-1; no clear D gene. The CDR3 is 12 amino acids. Trimming shortened V by 0 bases and J by 4 bases, and 6 bases separated the two germline ends. Germline CDR1 reads SQVTM; CDR2 reads ANQGSEA. The CDR3 protein is CSVEELGYGYTF. The CDR3 nucleotides read TGCAGCGTTGAAGAACTAGGCTATGGCTACACCTTC.

The genes are TRBV5-1 and TRBJ2-3; 7 bases fit TRBD1. Germline-derived CDR1 and CDR2 are SGHRS and YFSETQ. V gave up 0 bases and J gave up 2 bases; unmatched junction bases: 6. The CDR3 is 16 residues long. The CDR3 DNA is TGCGCCAGCAGCTTGGGGACAGGCCTACCCACAGATACGCAGTATTTT. Translated: CASSLGTGLPTDTQYF.

The J gene is TRBJ2-1, the V gene TRBV28, with D possibly being TRBD2 (6 bases). Germline CDR1 is MDHEN and CDR2 is SYDVKM. CDR3 length: 15 amino acids. V shed 5 bases and J shed 9 bases, with 20 bases lying between them. The CDR3 nucleotides read TGTGCCAGCAGTCCCATCGGGAGTTCAGGAGGTGAGCAGTTCTTC. Its protein product is CASSPIGSSGGEQFF.

This clone was detected a few times. This chain connects TRBV30 to TRBJ1-1; 7 bases align to TRBD1. Germline V lookup: CDR1 GTSNPN, CDR2 SVGIG (reference sequence). V lost 5 bases, J lost 4 bases, and 1 base stayed unmatched. CDR3 length equals 11 residues. In nucleotides, the CDR3 is TGTGCCTGGGGACAGGTCACTGAAGCTTTCTTT. This codes for CAWGQVTEAFF.

V gene TRBV30 combines with J gene TRBJ2-2; D gene uncertain. Trimming removed 0 bases at V and 8 bases at J, with 4 bases between. Germline V CDR1 and CDR2: GTSNPN, SVGIG (reference sequence). This CDR3 has 11 amino acids. The CDR3 sequence is CAWSVLGELFF. In DNA, the CDR3 is TGTGCCTGGAGTGTCTTAGGGGAGCTGTTTTTT.

DNA of the CDR3: TGTGCCAGCAGTTTTAACGGGGGGAACACTGAAGCTTTCTTT. The encoded protein is CASSFNGGNTEAFF. The chain combines TRBV27 with TRBJ1-1; possible D gene TRBD1, 5 bases. The CDR3 loop spans 14 amino acids. Trimming left V 3 bases short and J 1 base short, with 9 bases between. Germline V gene sequence: CDR1 MNHEY, CDR2 SMNVEV (reference sequence).

The genes are TRBV5-5 and TRBJ1-5; TRBD1 might be the D (6 bases). The CDR3 is made up of 13 amino acids. Germline CDR1 and CDR2: SGHKS and YYEKEE (reference sequence). V was shortened by 4 bases and J by 2 bases, with 7 bases between the two germline ends. CDR3 sequence (DNA): TGTGCCAGCAGCCGGACAGGCAATCAGCCCCAGCATTTT. Residues: CASSRTGNQPQHF.

The chain recombines TRBV2 with TRBJ2-1; 13 bases align to TRBD2. The V and J ends lost 6 bases and 8 bases, in that order; junction bases with no gene match: 7. The germline CDR1 and CDR2 sequences are SNHLY and FYNNEI. The CDR3 is 15 amino acids. CDR3 DNA sequence: TGTGCCAGCAGGGCCCGGACTAGCGGGAGCTATGAGCAGTTCTTC. Translating gives CASRARTSGSYEQFF.

The chain combines TRBV11-2 with TRBJ1-2, with 8 bases that match TRBD1. The J segment lost 2 bases and the V segment lost 5 bases, leaving 7 bases of the junction unmatched. The CDR3 consists of 15 residues. In germline, CDR1 is SGHAT, CDR2 FQNNGV. The CDR3 reads CASSAGYRGNYGYTF. The CDR3, as DNA: TGTGCCAGCAGCGCCGGTTACAGGGGGAACTATGGCTACACCTTC.

The gene calls are TRBV5-1 and TRBJ2-3, with 10 bases that match TRBD2. The CDR3 has 15 amino acids. With V trimmed by 4 bases and J by 5 bases, 7 bases remained unmatched. CDR1 is SGHRS, CDR2 YFSETQ, per germline. CDR3 coding DNA: TGCGCCAGCAGCCCTAGCGGGAGAGCCGGAGATACGCAGTATTTT. Translation gives CASSPSGRAGDTQYF.

The chain is built from TRBV9 and TRBJ2-3, with D tentatively TRBD2 (5 bases). Trimming cost V 1 base and J 1 base, with 10 bases left between them. CDR1 is SGDLS and CDR2 is YYNGEE in the germline V gene. The CDR3 length is 15 residues. The CDR3 DNA is TGTGCCAGCAGCGTAAACCCGGAGGGCACAGATACGCAGTATTTT. Translation: CASSVNPEGTDTQYF.

V usage is TRBV4-1 and J usage is TRBJ2-2; D is unclear. The CDR3 loop spans 8 amino acids. Per the germline V gene, CDR1 is MGHRA and CDR2 is YSYEKL. CDR3: CIERELFF. CDR3 bases: TGCATTGAGAGGGAGCTGTTTTTT.

The chain uses TRBV5-6 and TRBJ2-7; 12 bases are shared with TRBD2. This CDR3 spans 17 amino acids. Trimming removed 4 bases from V and 0 bases from J; junction bases left unmatched: 8. The germline V gene encodes CDR1 SGHDT and CDR2 YYEEEE. CDR3 residues: CASSPGLAGWYSYEQYF. CDR3 coding DNA: TGTGCCAGCAGCCCTGGACTAGCGGGATGGTACTCCTACGAGCAGTACTTC.

This chain links TRBV11-2 with TRBJ2-1, with TRBD2 matching 10 bases. There are 15 residues in the CDR3. The ends lost 5 bases at V and 4 bases at J; junction bases unmatched: 5. Germline V gene lookup returns CDR1 SGHAT and CDR2 FQNNGV. CDR3: CASSPGLAIYNEQFF. DNA of the CDR3: TGTGCCAGCAGCCCGGGACTAGCGATTTACAATGAGCAGTTCTTC. Filled out from reference TRBV11-2 and TRBJ2-1, the complete variable domain reads EAGVAQSPRYKIIEKRQSVAFWCNPISGHATLYWYQQILGQGPKLLIQFQNNGVVDDSQLPKDRFSAERLKGVDSTLKIQPAKLEDSAVYLCASSPGLAIYNEQFFGPGTRLTVL.

The gene calls are TRBV19 and TRBJ2-5, with 12 bases lining up with TRBD1. Trimming removed 2 bases from V and 5 bases from J; junction bases left unmatched: 6. The CDR3 loop spans 16 amino acids. The germline CDR1 and CDR2 sequences are LNHDA and SQIVND (reference sequence). The CDR3: CASSIISGQGAETQYF. CDR3 coding DNA: TGTGCCAGTAGTATAATCTCGGGACAGGGGGCCGAGACCCAGTACTTC.

This clone was detected only once. The chain employs TRBV5-8 and TRBJ2-3, with a possible D match to TRBD2 (6 bases). V lost 2 bases, J lost 3 bases, and 16 bases lay in between. This CDR3 is built from 16 residues. Per germline, CDR1 SGHTS and CDR2 YDEGEE. CDR3 in amino acids: CASSFRRGTLTDTQYF. CDR3 in DNA: TGTGCCAGCAGCTTCAGGCGGGGAACCTTAACAGATACGCAGTATTTT.

This clone was detected a few times. V usage is TRBV5-1 and J usage is TRBJ1-3; D possibly corresponds to TRBD1 (5 bases). CDR3 length: 15 residues. The V end lost 3 bases, the J end lost 2 bases, and 12 bases lay between the germline ends. In germline, CDR1 is SGHRS, CDR2 YFSETQ. CDR3 loop: CASSSTVPAGNTIYF. As DNA, the CDR3 is TGCGCCAGCAGCTCGACAGTCCCTGCTGGAAACACCATATATTTT.

The rearrangement links TRBV5-1 to TRBJ2-5; D call uncertain. Trimming removed 0 bases at V and 3 bases at J, with 9 bases between. CDR3 length: 14 amino acids. CDR1 is SGHRS, CDR2 YFSETQ, per germline. DNA of the CDR3: TGCGCCAGCAGCTTGGACTACCAAAAAGAGACCCAGTACTTC. This encodes CASSLDYQKETQYF.

The chain links TRBV5-1 to TRBJ2-3; D is possibly TRBD2 (5 bases). The CDR3 has 11 residues. V dropped 3 bases and J dropped 6 bases, with 5 bases sitting between them. Germline CDR1 SGHRS, CDR2 YFSETQ. CDR3 coding DNA: TGCGCCAGCAGCTCGGGGGATACGCAGTATTTT. Protein: CASSSGDTQYF.

V and J are TRBV7-9 and TRBJ2-3; 7 positions agree with TRBD1. The CDR3 spans 15 residues. V was pared by 1 base and J by 3 bases, with 4 bases of the junction left unmatched. In germline, CDR1 is SEHNR, CDR2 FQNEAQ (reference sequence). CDR3 in DNA: TGTGCCAGCAGCTTAGGGACAGGAGATACAGATACGCAGTATTTT. It encodes CASSLGTGDTDTQYF.

V gene TRBV30 combines with J gene TRBJ1-2; no definite D call. The CDR3 is made up of 12 amino acids. Germline lookup yields CDR1 GTSNPN and CDR2 SVGIG (reference sequence). Deletions cut 4 bases from V and 5 bases from J, with 11 bases between. CDR3: CAWTTGKYGYTF. In nucleotides, the CDR3 is TGTGCCTGGACCACGGGGAAATATGGCTACACCTTC.

V is TRBV29-1 and J is TRBJ1-3, with D possibly being TRBD1 (6 bases). V dropped 6 bases and J dropped 5 bases, with 11 bases sitting between them. There are 12 residues in the CDR3. Germline V gene data show CDR1 as SQVTM and CDR2 as ANQGSEA. CDR3 nucleotide sequence: TGCAGCGTAGAGGACAGCCGAAACACCATATATTTT. It is translated as CSVEDSRNTIYF.

The J gene is TRBJ2-7, the V gene TRBV27; 7 bases are a match to TRBD1. The CDR3 is made up of 15 amino acids. CDR1 is MNHEY, CDR2 SMNVEV, per germline (reference sequence). The J segment lost 2 bases and the V segment lost 8 bases, leaving 12 bases of the junction unmatched. The CDR3 DNA sequence: TGTGCCAGCTCGAACACCCGGGACAGAACCTACGAGCAGTACTTC. The encoded protein is CASSNTRDRTYEQYF.